These 10 T cell receptor beta chains were sequenced from one sample in a study of T cell clonality in common variable immunodeficiency (dated by TCRdb to 2014 to 2015). Library preparation employed the immunoSEQ multiplex PCR assay. Drawn from immuneACCESS, this table holds only the in-frame rearrangements with V and J called that TCRdb kept. Clones are partly lost; checked studies trace under half to an unresolved V gene and leave the rest unexplained. The sample features over 55,000 clones, and none is a singleton. The ten most abundant clones make up roughly 1.7% of the sample. The sample comprised peripheral blood mononuclear cells. All receptors derive from a person aged 18 to 70 in good health.

This clone was picked up many times. The CDR3 goes on 3 residues after the read ends, and that part is filled in from the germline J gene. The chain carries TRBV20-1 and TRBJ2-3; a weak D match, TRBD2 (5 bases). The germline gives CDR1 DFQATT, CDR2 SNEGSKA (reference sequence). V lost 5 bases and J lost 7, with 13 bases in between. The CDR3 is 12 residues long. The CDR3 is CSASETTNTQYF. The covered CDR3 bases are TGCAGTGCTTCGGAAACGACTAATACG.

The sample holds many counts of this clone. The read comes to an end 3 residues before the CDR3 does, leaving the germline J gene to fill in the end. This chain connects TRBV29-1 to TRBJ1-1; TRBD1 matches 12 bases. Germline loops: CDR1 SQVTM, CDR2 ANQGSEA. The CDR3 is made up of 15 amino acids. The ends lost 1 base at V and 6 bases at J; junction bases unmatched: 6. The DNA read from the CDR3 is TGCAGCGTTGAAGGTGGGACAGGGGGCTTTTCTGAA. Protein product: CSVEGGTGGFSE. The whole CDR3 reads CSVEGGTGGFSEAFF. Looking up the rest from reference TRBV29-1 and TRBJ1-1 gives the full variable domain: SAVISQKPSRDICQRGTSLTIQCQVDSQVTMMFWYRQQPGQSLTLIATANQGSEATYESGFVIDKFPISRPNLTFSTLTVSNMSPEDSSIYLCSVEGGTGGFSEAFFGQGTRLTVV.

This clone was observed many times. The read ends 3 residues early relative to the CDR3; the germline J gene fills the gap. V usage is TRBV30 and J usage is TRBJ1-1; 7 bases fit TRBD1. This CDR3 spans 14 amino acids. The junction had 5 bases not matched to a gene; V was cut back by 4 bases and J by 0 bases. Germline values: CDR1 GTSNPN, CDR2 SVGIG (reference sequence). The CDR3 loop is CAWIRTGMNTEAFF. The CDR3 DNA, read in part, is TGTGCCTGGATAAGGACAGGCATGAACACTGAA.

This clone was seen at least ten times. Read sequence stops 3 residues before the CDR3 end, and the germline J gene provides the missing end. This chain joins TRBV14 and TRBJ2-7, with 9 nucleotides matching TRBD2. The CDR3 spans 14 residues. The germline V gene encodes CDR1 SGHDN and CDR2 FVKESK. Trimming took 1 base from V and 4 from J; bases not matched to a gene: 2. CDR3 DNA (partial): TGTGCCAGCAGCCAAGGGGGACTAGCTTACGAG. The encoded protein is CASSQGGLAYE. The whole CDR3 region reads CASSQGGLAYEQYF.

This clone was detected ten times or more. With the read ending 3 residues before the CDR3 end, the germline J gene is used to fill in that end. J is TRBJ1-4 and V is TRBV7-9; weak D call: TRBD1 (5 bases). The CDR3 is 14 amino acids. CDR1 is SEHNR, CDR2 FQNEAQ, per germline (reference sequence). Deletions cut 3 bases from V and 6 bases from J, with 11 bases between. The sequenced CDR3 bases are TGTGCCAGCAGCTTGAAGGGGAGGGATGAAAAA. Protein: CASSLKGRDEK. Given in full, the CDR3 is CASSLKGRDEKLFF.

This clone was recorded at least ten times. The CDR3 end falls 3 residues outside the read, so it is completed with the germline J gene. The chain has TRBV3-1 (or the pseudogene TRBV3-2) and TRBJ2-7; the match to TRBD2 covers 10 bases. Germline assignment: CDR1 LGHDT and CDR2 YNNKEL (reference sequence). The ends lost 4 bases at V and 0 bases at J; junction bases unmatched: 9. CDR3 length: 17 residues. The CDR3 sequence is CASSPFPAGGTSYEQYF. The CDR3 DNA, read in part, is TGTGCCAGCAGCCCGTTCCCAGCGGGAGGGACCTCCTACGAG.

The sample holds many counts of this clone. The read falls 3 residues short of the CDR3 end, and the missing part is taken from the germline J gene. V usage is TRBV5-6 and J usage is TRBJ2-7; D perhaps matches TRBD1 (6 bases). Germline values: CDR1 SGHDT, CDR2 YYEEEE. V shed 0 bases and J shed 3 bases, with 13 bases lying between them. CDR3 length: 15 residues. The CDR3 loop reads CASSLAQGWGYEQYF. The sequenced CDR3 bases are TGTGCCAGCAGCTTGGCACAGGGCTGGGGCTACGAG.

Many counts were recorded for this clone. The germline gene is not matched at one end of the junction; a read error may be the cause. The read is 3 residues too short to cover the CDR3 end, so that end is filled in from the germline J gene. The chain recombines TRBV4-2 with TRBJ1-1; D gene ambiguous. The CDR3 has 15 amino acids. Germline values: CDR1 LGHNA, CDR2 YNFKEQ. The DNA read from the CDR3 is TGCGCCAGCAGCCAAGATAGCCAGATCGACACTGAA. It specifies CASSQDSQIDTE. The CDR3, in full, reads CASSQDSQIDTEAFF.

Concerning this clone itself: The CDR3 end is not reached by the read, which stops 3 residues before it; the germline J gene fills it in. The chain couples TRBV2 to TRBJ2-7; 11 positions match TRBD1. Germline trimming cut 8 bases from V and 2 bases from J; bases unmatched to any gene: 5. CDR1 SNHLY and CDR2 FYNNEI come from the germline V gene. The CDR3 loop spans 14 amino acids. The CDR3: CASQTGQGAYEQYF. CDR3 DNA, as far as it was read: TGTGCCAGCCAGACGGGACAGGGGGCCTACGAG.

This clone showed up many times. The sequenced fragment ends 3 residues before the CDR3 boundary, so the rest is inferred from the germline J gene. The V gene is TRBV19, the J gene TRBJ2-2, with D possibly TRBD1 on 6 matching bases. Trimming took 2 bases from V and 6 from J, leaving 7 bases between them. The CDR3 has 13 amino acids. Germline CDR1 LNHDA, CDR2 SQIVND (reference sequence). The CDR3 here is CASSINRAGELFF. CDR3 DNA, as far as it was read: TGTGCCAGTAGTATAAACAGGGCCGGGGAG.